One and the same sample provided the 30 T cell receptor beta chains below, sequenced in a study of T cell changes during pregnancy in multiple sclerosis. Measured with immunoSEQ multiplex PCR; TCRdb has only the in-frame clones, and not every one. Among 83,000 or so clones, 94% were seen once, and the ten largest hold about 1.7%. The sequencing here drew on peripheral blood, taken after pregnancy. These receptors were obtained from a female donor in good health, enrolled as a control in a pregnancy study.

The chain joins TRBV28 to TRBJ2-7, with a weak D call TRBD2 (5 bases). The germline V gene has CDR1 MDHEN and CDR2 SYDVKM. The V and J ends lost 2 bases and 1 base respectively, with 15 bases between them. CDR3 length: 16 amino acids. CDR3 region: CASSLRVREPSYEQYF. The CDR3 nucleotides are TGTGCCAGCAGTTTACGAGTGAGGGAACCATCCTACGAGCAGTACTTC.

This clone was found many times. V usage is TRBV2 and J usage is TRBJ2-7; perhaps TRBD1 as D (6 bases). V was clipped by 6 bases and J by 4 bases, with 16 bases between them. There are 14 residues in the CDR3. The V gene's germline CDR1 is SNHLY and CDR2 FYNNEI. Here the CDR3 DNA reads TGTGCCAGCAGAATACAGGGAAACTCTTACGAGCAGTACTTC. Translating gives CASRIQGNSYEQYF.

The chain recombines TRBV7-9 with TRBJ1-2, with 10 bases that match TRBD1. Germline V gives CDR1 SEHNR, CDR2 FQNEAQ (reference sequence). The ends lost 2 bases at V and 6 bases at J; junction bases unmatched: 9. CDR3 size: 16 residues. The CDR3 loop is CASSLLLGTGENGYTF. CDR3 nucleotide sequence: TGTGCCAGCAGCTTACTACTCGGGACAGGGGAAAATGGCTACACCTTC.

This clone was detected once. The chain's CDR3 is CASLPGRGMNEQFF. DNA of the CDR3: TGTGCCAGCCTTCCTGGGCGGGGGATGAATGAGCAGTTCTTC. The rearrangement uses TRBV6-1 and TRBJ2-1; 7 bases are shared with TRBD2. Germline trimming cut 8 bases from V and 7 bases from J; bases unmatched to any gene: 11. Germline V gene lookup returns CDR1 MNHNS and CDR2 SASEGT. CDR3 size: 14 residues.

Here the CDR3 reads CASSPRGTISGYTF. CDR3 DNA sequence: TGTGCCAGCAGCCCACGGGGAACCATCAGTGGCTACACCTTC. The chain employs TRBV6-1 and TRBJ1-2; D is ambiguous. Germline loops: CDR1 MNHNS, CDR2 SASEGT. Between the trimmed V and J ends, which lost 6 bases and 7 bases, there was a span of 18 bases. The CDR3 extends over 14 amino acids.

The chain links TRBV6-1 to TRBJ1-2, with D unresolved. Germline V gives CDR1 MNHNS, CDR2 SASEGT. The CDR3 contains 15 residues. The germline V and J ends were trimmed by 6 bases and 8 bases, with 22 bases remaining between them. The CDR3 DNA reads TGTGCCAGCAGCCGATTTTTGACGGACTTGGTAGGCTACACCTTC. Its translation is CASSRFLTDLVGYTF.

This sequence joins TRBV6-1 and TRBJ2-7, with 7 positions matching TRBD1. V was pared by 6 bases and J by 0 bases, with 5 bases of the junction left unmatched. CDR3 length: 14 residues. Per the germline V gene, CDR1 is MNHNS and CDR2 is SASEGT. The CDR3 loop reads CASRYRDSSYEQYF. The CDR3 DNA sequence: TGTGCCAGCAGGTACCGGGACAGCTCCTACGAGCAGTACTTC.

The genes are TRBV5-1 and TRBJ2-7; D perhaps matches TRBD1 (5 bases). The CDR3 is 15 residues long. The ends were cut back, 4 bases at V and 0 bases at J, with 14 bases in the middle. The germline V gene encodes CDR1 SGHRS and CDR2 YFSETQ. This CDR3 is CASSLIDSTSYEQYF. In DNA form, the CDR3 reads TGCGCCAGCAGCCTAATAGACAGTACCTCCTACGAGCAGTACTTC.

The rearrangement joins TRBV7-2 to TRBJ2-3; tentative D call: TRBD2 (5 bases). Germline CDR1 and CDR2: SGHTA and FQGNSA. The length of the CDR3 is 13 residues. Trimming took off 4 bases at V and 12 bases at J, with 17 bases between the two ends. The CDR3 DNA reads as TGTGCCAGCAGCTCCCCCCCAGGAGGCCCTCAGTATTTT. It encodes CASSSPPGGPQYF.

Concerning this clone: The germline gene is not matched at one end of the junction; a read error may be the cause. CDR3 sequence: CASSLAGDPYNEQFF. Here the CDR3 DNA reads TGTGCCAGCAGCCTAGCCGGGGATCCCTACAATGAGCAGTTCTTC. The V call is TRBV7-2, the J call TRBJ2-1, with D perhaps TRBD2 (5 bases). This CDR3 is 15 amino acids long. Germline V gene sequence: CDR1 SGHTA, CDR2 FQGNSA.

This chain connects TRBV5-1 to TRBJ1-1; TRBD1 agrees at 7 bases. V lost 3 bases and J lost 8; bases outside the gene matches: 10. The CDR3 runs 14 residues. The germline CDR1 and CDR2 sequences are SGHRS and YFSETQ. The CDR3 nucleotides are TGCGCCAGCAGCTCAAGACAGGGCTTTAGCGAAGCTTTCTTT. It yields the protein CASSSRQGFSEAFF.

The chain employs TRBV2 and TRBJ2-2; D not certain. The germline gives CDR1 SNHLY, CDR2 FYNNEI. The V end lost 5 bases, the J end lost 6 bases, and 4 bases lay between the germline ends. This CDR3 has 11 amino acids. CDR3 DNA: TGTGCCAGCAGTAGCTCCGGGGAGCTGTTTTTT. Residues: CASSSSGELFF.

The CDR3 loop reads CASSPGGSLGYTF. In nucleotides, the CDR3 is TGTGCCAGCAGCCCAGGAGGGAGTTTGGGCTACACCTTC. This chain links TRBV7-8 with TRBJ1-2; D remains ambiguous. This CDR3 comprises 13 residues. Germline V gives CDR1 SGHVS, CDR2 FQNEAQ. Trimming removed 5 bases at V and 8 bases at J, with 15 bases between. The variable domain in full, completed from reference TRBV7-8 and TRBJ1-2, reads GAGVSQSPRYKVAKRGQDVALRCDPISGHVSLFWYQQALGQGPEFLTYFQNEAQLDKSGLPSDRFFAERPEGSVSTLKIQRTQQEDSAVYLCASSPGGSLGYTFGSGTRLTVV.

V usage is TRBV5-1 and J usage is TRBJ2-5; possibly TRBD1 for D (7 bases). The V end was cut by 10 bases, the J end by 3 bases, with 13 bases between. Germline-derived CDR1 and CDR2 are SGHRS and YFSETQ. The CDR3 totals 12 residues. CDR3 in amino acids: CALRGVKETQYF. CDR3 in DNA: TGCGCCCTCAGGGGGGTGAAAGAGACCCAGTACTTC.

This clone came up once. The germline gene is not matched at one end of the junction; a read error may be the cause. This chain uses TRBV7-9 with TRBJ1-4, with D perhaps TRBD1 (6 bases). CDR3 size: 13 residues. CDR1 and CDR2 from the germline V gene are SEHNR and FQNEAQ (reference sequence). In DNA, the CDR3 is TGCGCTGGGGGCGCCCAGCTTAATGAAAAACTGTTTTTT. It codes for CAGGAQLNEKLFF.

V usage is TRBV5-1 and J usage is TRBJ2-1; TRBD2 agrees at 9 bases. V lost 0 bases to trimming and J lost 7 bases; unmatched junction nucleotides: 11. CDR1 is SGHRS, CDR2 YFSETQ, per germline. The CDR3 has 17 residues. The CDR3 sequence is CASSLGHVRGRGNEQFF. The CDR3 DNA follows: TGCGCCAGCAGCTTGGGGCATGTTCGCGGGAGGGGAAATGAGCAGTTCTTC.

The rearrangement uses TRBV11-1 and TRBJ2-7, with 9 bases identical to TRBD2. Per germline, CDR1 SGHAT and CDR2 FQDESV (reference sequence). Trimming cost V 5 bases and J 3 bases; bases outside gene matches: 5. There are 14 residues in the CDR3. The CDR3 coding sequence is TGTGCCAGCAGCCCGGCTAGCGGGGACTACGAGCAGTACTTC. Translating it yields CASSPASGDYEQYF.

The CDR3 DNA is TGTGCCAGCACCTACGGCCTTGAGGTCTCTGAAGCTTTCTTT. It translates to CASTYGLEVSEAFF. The rearrangement joins TRBV13 to TRBJ1-1, with D unresolved. From germline, CDR1 is PRHDT and CDR2 FYEKMQ (reference sequence). The CDR3 totals 14 residues. With 7 bases removed from V and 6 bases from J, the gap between germline ends came to 18 bases.

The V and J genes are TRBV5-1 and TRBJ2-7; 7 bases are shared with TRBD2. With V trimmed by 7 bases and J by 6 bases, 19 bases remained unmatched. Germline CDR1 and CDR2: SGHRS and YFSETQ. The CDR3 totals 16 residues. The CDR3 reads CASSREEASMGVEQYF. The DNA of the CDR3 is TGCGCCAGCTCACGGGAGGAGGCCAGTATGGGGGTCGAGCAGTACTTC.

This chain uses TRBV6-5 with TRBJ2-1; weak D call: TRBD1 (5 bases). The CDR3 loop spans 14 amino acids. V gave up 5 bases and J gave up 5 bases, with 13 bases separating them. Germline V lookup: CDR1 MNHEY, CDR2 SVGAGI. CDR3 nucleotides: TGTGCCAGCAGTGCCCAGGGCGTAAACAATGAGCAGTTCTTC. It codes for CASSAQGVNNEQFF.

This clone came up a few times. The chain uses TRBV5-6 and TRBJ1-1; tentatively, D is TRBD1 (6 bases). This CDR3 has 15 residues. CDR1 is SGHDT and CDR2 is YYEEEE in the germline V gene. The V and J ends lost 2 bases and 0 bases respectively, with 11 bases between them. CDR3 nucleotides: TGTGCCAGCAGCTTTCCGGGGACACTGAACACTGAAGCTTTCTTT. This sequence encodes CASSFPGTLNTEAFF.

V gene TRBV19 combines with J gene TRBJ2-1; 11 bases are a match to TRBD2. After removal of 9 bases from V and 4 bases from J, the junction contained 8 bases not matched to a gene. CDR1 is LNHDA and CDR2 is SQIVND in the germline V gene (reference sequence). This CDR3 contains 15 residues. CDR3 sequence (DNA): TGTGCCAGCCATCCTAGCGGGAGGTCTTACAATGAGCAGTTCTTC. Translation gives CASHPSGRSYNEQFF.

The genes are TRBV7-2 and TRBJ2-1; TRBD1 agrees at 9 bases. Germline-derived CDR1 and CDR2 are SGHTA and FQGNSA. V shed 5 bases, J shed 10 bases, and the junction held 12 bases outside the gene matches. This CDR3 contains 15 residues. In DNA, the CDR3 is TGTGCCAGCAGCGCGCGACGTTCGGGACAGGGAGAGCAGTTCTTC. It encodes CASSARRSGQGEQFF.

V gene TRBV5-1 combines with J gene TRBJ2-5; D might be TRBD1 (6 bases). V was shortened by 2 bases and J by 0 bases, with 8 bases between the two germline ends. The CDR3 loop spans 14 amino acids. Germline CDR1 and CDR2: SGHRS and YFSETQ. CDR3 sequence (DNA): TGCGCCAGCAGCTTAACAGGGTACCAAGAGACCCAGTACTTC. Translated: CASSLTGYQETQYF.

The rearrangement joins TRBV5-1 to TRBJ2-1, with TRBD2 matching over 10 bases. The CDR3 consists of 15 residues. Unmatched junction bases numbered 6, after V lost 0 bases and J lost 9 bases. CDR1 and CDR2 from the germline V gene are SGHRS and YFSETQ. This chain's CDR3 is CASSLELAGVGEQFF. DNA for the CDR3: TGCGCCAGCAGCTTGGAGCTAGCGGGAGTAGGTGAGCAGTTCTTC.

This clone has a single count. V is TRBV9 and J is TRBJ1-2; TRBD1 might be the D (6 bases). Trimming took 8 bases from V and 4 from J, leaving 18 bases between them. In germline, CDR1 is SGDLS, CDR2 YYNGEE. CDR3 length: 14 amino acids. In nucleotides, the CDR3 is TGTGCCAGGGACAGCAAAGGGCCCCTCTATGGCTACACCTTC. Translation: CARDSKGPLYGYTF.

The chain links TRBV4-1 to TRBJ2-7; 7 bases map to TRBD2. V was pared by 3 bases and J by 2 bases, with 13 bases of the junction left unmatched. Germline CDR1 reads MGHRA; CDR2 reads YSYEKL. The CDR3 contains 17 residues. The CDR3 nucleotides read TGCGCCAGCAGCCAGGAGCGACGGAAGACTAGCACCTACGAGCAGTACTTC. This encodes CASSQERRKTSTYEQYF.

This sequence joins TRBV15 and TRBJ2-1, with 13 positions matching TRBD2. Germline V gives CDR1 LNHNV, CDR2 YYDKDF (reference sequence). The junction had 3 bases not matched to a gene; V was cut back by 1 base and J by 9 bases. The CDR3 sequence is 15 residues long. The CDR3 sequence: CATSRGTSGSGEQFF. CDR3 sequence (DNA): TGTGCCACCAGCAGAGGGACTAGCGGGAGCGGTGAGCAGTTCTTC.

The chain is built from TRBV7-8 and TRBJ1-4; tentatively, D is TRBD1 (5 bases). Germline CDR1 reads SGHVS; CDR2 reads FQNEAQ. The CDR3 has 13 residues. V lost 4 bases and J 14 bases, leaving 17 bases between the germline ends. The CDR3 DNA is TGTGCCAGCAGCTACCGTGTCCGGGGGGACCTGTTTTTT. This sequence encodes CASSYRVRGDLFF.

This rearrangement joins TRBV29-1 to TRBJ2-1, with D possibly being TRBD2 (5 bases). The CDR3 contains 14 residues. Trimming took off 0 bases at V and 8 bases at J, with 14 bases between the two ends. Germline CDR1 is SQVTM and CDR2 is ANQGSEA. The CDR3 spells CSVEEGLWRDEQFF. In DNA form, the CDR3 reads TGCAGCGTTGAAGAGGGCTTATGGCGGGATGAGCAGTTCTTC.